The rows below give T cell receptor beta chains drawn from one sample of a study of T cells in Graves' hyperthyroidism and ophthalmopathy. TCRdb passed the multiplex PCR reads through MiXCR, listing each CDR3 protein once. The data contain about 640,000 distinct CDR3 sequences, roughly 20% of them singletons. Sample: blood. The receptors were gathered from a man aged 25-45 years with Graves' ophthalmopathy. Each CDR3 is given with its conserved first and last residue. D genes are given only for firm matches. Clone size is shown for a subset of rows, as once, few, many or a class of expanded clone.

>TRBJ2-7|few|TRBD2|TRBV20-1
CSARERGGPYEQYF
TGCAGTGCTAGAGAGCGGGGGGGACCCTACGAGCAGTACTTC
>TRBJ2-1|few|TRBD2|TRBV30
CASGGVIDEQFF
TGTGCCTCCGGGGGGGTCATCGATGAGCAGTTCTTC
>TRBJ2-7|many|TRBD2|TRBV6-1
CASSGLAGARQYF
TGTGCCAGCAGTGGACTAGCGGGAGCAAGGCAGTACTTC
>TRBJ2-1|NA|NA|TRBV7-2
CASSLGDLREQFF
TGTGCCAGCAGCTTAGGCGACTTGAGAGAGCAGTTCTTC
>TRBJ1-1|few|NA|TRBV6-1
CASSPLAMNTEAFF
TGTGCCAGCAGTCCCCTGGCAATGAACACTGAAGCTTTCTTT
>TRBJ2-7|many|NA|TRBV11-2
CASSPDRTGAYEQYF
TGTGCCAGCAGCCCGGACAGAACCGGGGCCTACGAGCAGTACTTC
>TRBJ1-5|many|NA|TRBV6-5
CASSYEVDQPQHF
TGTGCCAGCAGTTACGAGGTCGATCAGCCCCAGCATTTT
>TRBJ2-4|NA|NA|TRBV7-6
CASSYNDGNIQYF
TGTGCCAGCAGCTATAACGACGGAAACATTCAGTACTTC
>TRBJ2-1|few|TRBD1|TRBV11-2
CASRTGTGYDEQFF
TGTGCCAGCAGAACCGGGACAGGGTACGATGAGCAGTTCTTC
>TRBJ1-2|NA|TRBD1|TRBV19
CASSPRDRSHGYTF
TGTGCCAGTAGTCCCCGGGACAGAAGCCATGGCTACACCTTC
>TRBJ2-7|few|NA|TRBV10-3
CAITDTASYEQYF
TGTGCCATCACTGACACTGCATCCTACGAGCAGTACTTC
>TRBJ2-1|NA|NA|TRBV6-2/TRBV6-3
CASSSYLVSSYNEQFF
TGTGCCAGCAGTTCGTACCTCGTGAGCTCCTACAATGAGCAGTTCTTC
>TRBJ2-1|few|NA|TRBV28
CASSFGQGNNEQFF
TGTGCCAGCAGTTTCGGGCAGGGCAACAATGAGCAGTTCTTC
>TRBJ2-7|NA|TRBD2|TRBV6-1
CASSGGTSGSREQYF
TGTGCCAGCAGCGGCGGGACTAGCGGGAGCAGGGAGCAGTACTTC
>TRBJ2-7|NA|TRBD1|TRBV28
CASSFPGQGRYEQYF
TGTGCCAGCAGTTTTCCGGGACAGGGTCGTTACGAGCAGTACTTC
>TRBJ2-7|NA|TRBD1|TRBV20-1
CSARSRTGSSSYEQYF
TGCAGTGCTCGAAGCCGGACAGGGTCTTCCTCCTACGAGCAGTACTTC
>TRBJ2-2|few|NA|TRBV28
CASRPGTTGTGELFF
TGTGCCAGCAGACCAGGCACCACCGGGACCGGGGAGCTGTTTTTT
>TRBJ2-3|many|TRBD2|TRBV5-1
CASMGLAGSKDTQYF
TGCGCCAGCATGGGACTAGCGGGATCCAAAGATACGCAGTATTTT
>TRBJ2-7|NA|NA|TRBV20-1
CSAPGVRLYEQYF
TGCAGTGCTCCGGGTGTACGCCTCTACGAGCAGTACTTC
>TRBJ2-1|NA|NA|TRBV18
CASSPPSTPGDEQFF
TGTGCCAGCTCACCACCGTCGACTCCCGGGGATGAGCAGTTCTTC
>TRBJ2-2|NA|NA|TRBV19
CASSIDQDSGGNTGELFF
TGTGCCAGTAGTATAGATCAGGATAGCGGAGGGAACACCGGGGAGCTGTTTTTT
>TRBJ2-1|NA|TRBD2|TRBV13
CASSALGTSEYNEQFF
TGTGCCAGCAGCGCCCTCGGGACTAGCGAATACAATGAGCAGTTCTTC
>TRBJ2-5|NA|TRBD2|TRBV3-1
CASSQGGSIQETQYF
TGTGCCAGCAGCCAAGGCGGGAGTATACAAGAGACCCAGTACTTC
>TRBJ2-7|many|NA|TRBV11-2
CASSRFPSSYEQYF
TGTGCCAGCAGCCGATTTCCAAGCTCCTACGAGCAGTACTTC
>TRBJ2-2|NA|TRBD1|TRBV19
CASSIGQGFAGELFF
TGTGCCAGTAGTATCGGACAGGGTTTCGCCGGGGAGCTGTTTTTT
>TRBJ2-7|NA|TRBD2|TRBV7-2
CASSLGFPTSRRVFYEQYF
TGTGCCAGCAGTTTAGGCTTTCCGACTAGCAGGAGGGTCTTCTACGAGCAGTACTTC
>TRBJ1-1|few|NA|TRBV28
CAGTNGQATEAFF
TGTGCCGGAACCAACGGGCAGGCCACTGAAGCTTTCTTT
>TRBJ2-2|NA|NA|TRBV10-3
CAITKDNTNTGELFF
TGTGCCATCACTAAGGACAACACGAACACCGGGGAGCTGTTTTTT
>TRBJ2-3|many|NA|TRBV7-2
CASSLVGSGSTDTQYF
TGTGCCAGCAGCTTAGTCGGTAGCGGATCCACAGATACGCAGTATTTT
>TRBJ2-2|NA|NA|TRBV27
CASNLSRGGTGELFF
TGTGCCAGCAATCTCTCGAGGGGGGGCACCGGGGAGCTGTTTTTT
>TRBJ2-1|few|TRBD2|TRBV28
CASRREYGDEQFF
TGTGCCAGCAGGCGGGAGTATGGGGATGAGCAGTTCTTC
>TRBJ2-2|NA|NA|TRBV6-2/TRBV6-3
CASGQGTMGGELLF
TGTGCCAGCGGCCAGGGGACCATGGGCGGGGAGCTGCTTTTT
>TRBJ1-4|NA|TRBD1|TRBV28
CASSFLLYTGGSNEKLFF
TGTGCCAGCAGTTTTCTCCTGTATACAGGGGGATCTAATGAAAAACTGTTTTTT
>TRBJ2-7|many|TRBD2|TRBV20-1
CSAKEAGPPWEQYF
TGCAGTGCTAAAGAAGCGGGGCCGCCCTGGGAGCAGTACTTC
>TRBJ2-2|few|NA|TRBV11-1
CASSLAAGTGELFF
TGTGCCAGCAGCTTAGCGGCAGGGACCGGGGAGCTGTTTTTT
>TRBJ2-4|NA|NA|TRBV11-2
CASSLRTENIQYF
TGTGCCAGCAGCTTAAGAACCGAAAACATTCAGTACTTC
>TRBJ2-1|NA|TRBD2|TRBV29-1
CSVEGRLAGDNEQFF
TGCAGCGTTGAAGGTAGACTAGCGGGAGACAATGAGCAGTTCTTC
>TRBJ2-1|NA|TRBD2|TRBV19
CASRQLAGNNEQFF
TGTGCCAGTAGACAACTAGCGGGTAACAATGAGCAGTTCTTC
>TRBJ2-7|few|TRBD1|TRBV9
CASSTGTGGLEEQYF
TGTGCCAGCAGTACAGGGACAGGGGGCCTTGAAGAGCAGTACTTC
>TRBJ2-3|NA|NA|TRBV6-1
CASSPRGWSTDTQYF
TGTGCCAGCAGTCCCCGGGGTTGGAGCACAGATACGCAGTATTTT
>TRBJ2-7|few|TRBD2|TRBV4-2
CASSQVLAGTYEQYF
TGTGCCAGCAGCCAAGTGCTAGCGGGAACCTACGAGCAGTACTTC
>TRBJ1-1|few|NA|TRBV19
CASTDRVNTEAFF
TGTGCCAGCACCGACCGGGTGAACACTGAAGCTTTCTTT
>TRBJ1-5|many|TRBD1|TRBV6-1
CASSPRTGLSNQPQHF
TGTGCCAGCAGTCCAAGGACAGGTTTGAGCAATCAGCCCCAGCATTTT
>TRBJ1-3|few|NA|TRBV4-2
CASSQERAGSYGNTIYF
TGTGCCAGCAGCCAAGAAAGGGCAGGGAGTTATGGAAACACCATATATTTT
>TRBJ1-5|NA|TRBD1|TRBV4-2
CASSQSTGGGNQPQHF
TGTGCCAGCAGCCAATCAACAGGGGGTGGCAATCAGCCCCAGCATTTT
>TRBJ2-1|few|NA|TRBV6-5
CASSYSQYNEQFF
TGTGCCAGCAGTTACTCGCAGTACAATGAGCAGTTCTTC